The 12 T cell receptor beta chains given below trace back to one sample, sequenced in a study of T cells after yellow fever vaccination. Via MiXCR, TCRdb re-called the 5' RACE reads, giving one row per CDR3 protein. Among roughly 70,000 distinct CDR3 sequences listed, over 7.5% were seen once. Sequenced here: CD8+ T cells sorted from PBMCs, sampled on the day of the yellow fever booster vaccination. The source is a man aged 25-40 years who received the YFV17D yellow fever vaccine.

The chain has TRBV24-1 and TRBJ2-1; TRBD2 aligns across 12 bases. The germline CDR1 and CDR2 sequences are KGHDR and SFDVKD. The CDR3 totals 16 residues. After removal of 3 bases from V and 5 bases from J, the junction contained 4 bases not matched to a gene. The CDR3 here is CATSDLGLAGDNEQFF. DNA for the CDR3: TGTGCCACCAGTGATCTGGGACTAGCGGGCGACAATGAGCAGTTCTTC.

This clonotype was counted only a few times. The rearrangement joins TRBV6-6 to TRBJ2-6; D remains unclear. V was pared by 4 bases and J by 0 bases, with 13 bases between. Germline CDR1 MNHNY, CDR2 SVGAGI (reference sequence). The CDR3 runs to 17 residues. The CDR3 DNA reads as TGTGCCAGCAGTTCCTCGACATCTTCCTCTGGGGCCAACGTCCTGACTTTC. Amino acids: CASSSSTSSSGANVLTF.

This clonotype was found many times. The chain has TRBV10-3 and TRBJ2-2; D not certain. The germline V gene has CDR1 ENHRY and CDR2 SYGVKD. The CDR3 extends over 15 amino acids. V was clipped by 0 bases and J by 6 bases, with 11 bases between them. The CDR3 protein is CAISESMSSAGELFF. CDR3 sequence (DNA): TGTGCCATCAGTGAGTCTATGAGCTCGGCCGGGGAGCTGTTTTTT.

This clonotype occurred many times. The chain combines TRBV3-1 with TRBJ2-3; a possible D gene is TRBD1 (6 bases). Germline V CDR1 and CDR2: LGHDT, YNNKEL (reference sequence). V was pared by 8 bases and J by 0 bases, with 12 bases between. The CDR3 extends over 14 amino acids. The CDR3 loop is CASSPGDSTDTQYF. The CDR3 DNA sequence: TGTGCCAGCTCCCCAGGGGATAGCACAGATACGCAGTATTTT.

This sequence joins TRBV19 and TRBJ2-1; TRBD2 aligns across 7 bases. This CDR3 is 15 amino acids long. After removal of 2 bases from V and 4 bases from J, the junction contained 5 bases not matched to a gene. Germline CDR1 is LNHDA and CDR2 is SQIVND (reference sequence). The CDR3 protein is CASSILLGGYNEQFF. The CDR3 DNA sequence: TGTGCCAGTAGTATATTGCTGGGAGGGTACAATGAGCAGTTCTTC.

With regard to this clonotype: This may be a read error, as it is one base from a much larger clone. The chain is built from TRBV6-1 and TRBJ1-3; D call uncertain. This CDR3 is 15 amino acids long. Germline assignment: CDR1 MNHNS and CDR2 SASEGT. Trimming removed 2 bases from V and 0 bases from J, with 8 bases in between. The DNA for the CDR3 is TGTGCCAGCAGTGAAACATGGGGCTCTGGAAACACCATATATTTT. Amino acid sequence: CASSETWGSGNTIYF.

The V gene is TRBV6-2 or TRBV6-3, the J gene TRBJ2-3; D is perhaps TRBD1 or TRBD2 (5 bases each). The V and J ends lost 0 bases and 4 bases respectively, with 5 bases between them. Looked up from germline, CDR1 is MNHEY and CDR2 is SVGEGT. CDR3 length: 13 residues. Written as DNA, the CDR3 is TGTGCCAGCAGTTACTCGGGGGCAGATACGCAGTATTTT. The encoded protein is CASSYSGADTQYF.

The chain joins TRBV20-1 to TRBJ2-3; tentative D call: TRBD2 (6 bases). This CDR3 spans 14 amino acids. The germline V gene encodes CDR1 DFQATT and CDR2 SNEGSKA (reference sequence). V lost 0 bases to trimming and J lost 3 bases, with 10 bases between them. CDR3 in amino acids: CSARDKGRTDTQYF. As DNA, the CDR3 is TGCAGTGCTAGAGATAAGGGGAGGACAGATACGCAGTATTTT.

This clonotype has ten or more counts. V usage is TRBV20-1 and J usage is TRBJ2-2; the D gene is possibly TRBD1 (5 bases). With 2 bases removed from V and 4 bases from J, the gap between germline ends came to 8 bases. The CDR3 consists of 13 residues. In germline, CDR1 is DFQATT, CDR2 SNEGSKA (reference sequence). The CDR3 DNA is TGCAGTGCTAGACCGACAGTCACCGGGGAGCTGTTTTTT. This gives the protein CSARPTVTGELFF.

This clonotype was counted a few times. The V gene is TRBV5-1, the J gene TRBJ1-1, with D perhaps matching TRBD1 (6 bases). There are 13 residues in the CDR3. The germline V gene encodes CDR1 SGHRS and CDR2 YFSETQ. Trimming removed 1 base from V and 6 bases from J, with 10 bases in between. DNA of the CDR3: TGCGCCAGCAGCTTGACAGGGTCGGCTGAAGCTTTCTTT. Encoded protein: CASSLTGSAEAFF.

This clonotype was observed many times. The chain recombines TRBV14 with TRBJ2-7; TRBD1 is a possible D gene (6 bases). With 3 bases removed from V and 0 bases from J, the gap between germline ends came to 9 bases. Germline V gene lookup returns CDR1 SGHDN and CDR2 FVKESK. CDR3 length: 14 residues. DNA of the CDR3: TGTGCCAGCAGCCATACAGGGTACTCCTACGAGCAGTACTTC. Its protein is CASSHTGYSYEQYF.

This clonotype was picked up a small number of times. In nucleotides, the CDR3 is TGTGCCAGCTCGGATAAAACATCGACCTACGAGCAGTACTTC. This sequence encodes CASSDKTSTYEQYF. J is TRBJ2-7 and V is TRBV27, with D unclear. Germline lookup yields CDR1 MNHEY and CDR2 SMNVEV (reference sequence). The CDR3 sequence is 14 residues long. V was shortened by 8 bases and J by 2 bases, with 16 bases between the two germline ends.